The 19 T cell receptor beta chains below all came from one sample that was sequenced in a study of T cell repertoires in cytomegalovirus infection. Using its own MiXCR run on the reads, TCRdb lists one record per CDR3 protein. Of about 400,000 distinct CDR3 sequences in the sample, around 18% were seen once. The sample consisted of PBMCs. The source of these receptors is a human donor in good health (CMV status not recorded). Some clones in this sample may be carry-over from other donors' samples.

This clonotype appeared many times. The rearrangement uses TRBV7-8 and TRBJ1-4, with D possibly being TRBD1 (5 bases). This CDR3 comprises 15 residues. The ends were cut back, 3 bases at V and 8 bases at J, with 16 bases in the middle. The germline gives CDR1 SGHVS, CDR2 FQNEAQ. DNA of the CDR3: TGTGCCAGCAGCTTCCGGGACCCCAGGGAAGAAAAACTGTTTTTT. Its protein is CASSFRDPREEKLFF.

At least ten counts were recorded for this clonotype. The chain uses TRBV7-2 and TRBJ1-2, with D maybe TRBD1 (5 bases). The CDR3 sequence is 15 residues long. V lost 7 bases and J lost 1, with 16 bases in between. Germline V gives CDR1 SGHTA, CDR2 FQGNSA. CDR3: CASTTAGTYNYGYTF. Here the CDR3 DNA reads TGTGCCAGCACCACTGCCGGGACCTATAACTATGGCTACACCTTC.

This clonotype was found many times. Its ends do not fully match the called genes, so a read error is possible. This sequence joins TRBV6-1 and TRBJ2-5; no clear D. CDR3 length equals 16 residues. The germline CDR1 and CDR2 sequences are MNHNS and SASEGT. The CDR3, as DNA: TGTGCCAGCAGCGAAGGTCCGGCGGCGAGCCAAGAGACCCAGTACTTC. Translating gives CASSEGPAASQETQYF.

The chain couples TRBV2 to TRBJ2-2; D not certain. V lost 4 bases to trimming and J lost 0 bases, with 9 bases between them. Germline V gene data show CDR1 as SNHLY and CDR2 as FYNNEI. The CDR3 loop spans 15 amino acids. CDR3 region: CASSATGTNTGELFF. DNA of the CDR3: TGTGCCAGCAGTGCAACCGGAACGAACACCGGGGAGCTGTTTTTT.

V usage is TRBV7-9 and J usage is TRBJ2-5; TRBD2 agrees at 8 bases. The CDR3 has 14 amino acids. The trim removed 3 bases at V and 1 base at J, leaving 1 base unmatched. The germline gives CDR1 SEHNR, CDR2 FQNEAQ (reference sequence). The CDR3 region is CASSFTSGQETQYF. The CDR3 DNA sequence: TGTGCCAGCAGCTTTACTAGCGGCCAAGAGACCCAGTACTTC.

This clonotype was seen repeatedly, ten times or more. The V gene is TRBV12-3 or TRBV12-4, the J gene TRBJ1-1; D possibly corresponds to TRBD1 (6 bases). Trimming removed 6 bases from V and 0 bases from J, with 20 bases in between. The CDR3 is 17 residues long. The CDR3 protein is CASRGWTENYLNTEAFF. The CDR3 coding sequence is TGTGCCAGCAGGGGATGGACAGAGAATTACTTGAACACTGAAGCTTTCTTT.

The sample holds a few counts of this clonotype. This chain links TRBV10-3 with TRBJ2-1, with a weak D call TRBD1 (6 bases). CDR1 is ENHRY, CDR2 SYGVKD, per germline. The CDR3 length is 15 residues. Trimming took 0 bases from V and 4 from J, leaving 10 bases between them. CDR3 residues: CAISESGGAYNEQFF. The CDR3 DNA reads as TGTGCCATCAGTGAGTCAGGGGGAGCGTACAATGAGCAGTTCTTC.

This chain's CDR3 is CASNKGGASNQPQHF. The CDR3 DNA sequence: TGTGCCAGCAATAAAGGGGGAGCTAGCAATCAGCCCCAGCATTTT. This chain connects TRBV12-3 or TRBV12-4 to TRBJ1-5; the D gene is possibly TRBD1 (6 bases). The CDR3 consists of 15 residues. V lost 7 bases, J lost 0 bases, and 13 bases lay in between.

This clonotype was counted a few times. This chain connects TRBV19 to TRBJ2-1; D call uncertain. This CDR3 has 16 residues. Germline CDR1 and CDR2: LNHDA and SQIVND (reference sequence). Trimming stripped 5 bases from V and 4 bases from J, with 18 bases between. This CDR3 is CASSPRWASKYNEQFF. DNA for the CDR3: TGTGCCAGTAGTCCCCGATGGGCCTCGAAATACAATGAGCAGTTCTTC. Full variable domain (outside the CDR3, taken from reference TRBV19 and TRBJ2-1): DGGITQSPKYLFRKEGQNVTLSCEQNLNHDAMYWYRQDPGQGLRLIYYSQIVNDFQKGDIAEGYSVSREKKESFPLTVTSAQKNPTAFYLCASSPRWASKYNEQFFGPGTRLTVL.

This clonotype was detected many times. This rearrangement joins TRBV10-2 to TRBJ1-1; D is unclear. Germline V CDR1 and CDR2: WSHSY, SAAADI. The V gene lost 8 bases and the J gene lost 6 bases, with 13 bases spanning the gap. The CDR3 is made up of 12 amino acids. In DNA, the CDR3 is TGCGCCAGCCAAGGGTCCGGCCCTGAAGCTTTCTTT. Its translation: CASQGSGPEAFF.

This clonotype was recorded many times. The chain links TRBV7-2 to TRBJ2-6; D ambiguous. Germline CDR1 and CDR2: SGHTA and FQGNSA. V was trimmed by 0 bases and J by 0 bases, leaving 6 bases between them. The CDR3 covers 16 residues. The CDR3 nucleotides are TGTGCCAGCAGCTTAGCGTCCGGCTCTGGGGCCAACGTCCTGACTTTC. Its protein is CASSLASGSGANVLTF.

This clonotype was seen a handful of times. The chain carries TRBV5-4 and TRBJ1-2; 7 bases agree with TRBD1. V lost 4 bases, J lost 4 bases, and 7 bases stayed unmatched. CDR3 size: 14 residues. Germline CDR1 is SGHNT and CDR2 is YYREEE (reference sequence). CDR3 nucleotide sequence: TGTGCCAGCAGCGCCGACAGGGTCGGCTATGGCTACACCTTC. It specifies CASSADRVGYGYTF.

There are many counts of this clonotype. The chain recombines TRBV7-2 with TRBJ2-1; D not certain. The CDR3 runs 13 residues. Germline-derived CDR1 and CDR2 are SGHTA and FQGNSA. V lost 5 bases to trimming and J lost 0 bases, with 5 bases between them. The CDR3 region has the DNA TGTGCCAGCAGCCTGGACTCCTACAATGAGCAGTTCTTC. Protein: CASSLDSYNEQFF.

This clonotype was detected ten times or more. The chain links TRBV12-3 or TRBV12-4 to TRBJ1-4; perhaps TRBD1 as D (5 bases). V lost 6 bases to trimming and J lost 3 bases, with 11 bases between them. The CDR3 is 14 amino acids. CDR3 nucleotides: TGTGCCAGCAGCCCCGGGGCGGCTAATGAAAAACTGTTTTTT. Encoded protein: CASSPGAANEKLFF.

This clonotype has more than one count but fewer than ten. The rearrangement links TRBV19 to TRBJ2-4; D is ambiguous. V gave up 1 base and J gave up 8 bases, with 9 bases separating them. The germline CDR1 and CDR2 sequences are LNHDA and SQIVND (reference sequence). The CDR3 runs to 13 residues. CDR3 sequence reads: CASSIARMDIQYF. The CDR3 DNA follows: TGTGCCAGTAGTATAGCCCGTATGGACATTCAGTACTTC.

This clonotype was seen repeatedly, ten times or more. The CDR3 is CASSLALGVDTQYF. CDR3 coding DNA: TGTGCCAGCAGCTTAGCGCTAGGGGTTGATACGCAGTATTTT. J is TRBJ2-3 and V is TRBV7-2, with TRBD1 as a possible D gene (5 bases). CDR1 and CDR2 (germline): SGHTA, FQGNSA. V was pared by 0 bases and J by 6 bases, with 10 bases between. CDR3 length equals 14 residues.

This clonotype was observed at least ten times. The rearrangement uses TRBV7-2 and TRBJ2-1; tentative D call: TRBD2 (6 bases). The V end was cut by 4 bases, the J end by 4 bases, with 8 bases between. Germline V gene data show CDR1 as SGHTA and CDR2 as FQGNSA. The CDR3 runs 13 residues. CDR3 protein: CASSWSGYNEQFF. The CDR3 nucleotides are TGTGCCAGCAGCTGGAGCGGGTACAATGAGCAGTTCTTC.

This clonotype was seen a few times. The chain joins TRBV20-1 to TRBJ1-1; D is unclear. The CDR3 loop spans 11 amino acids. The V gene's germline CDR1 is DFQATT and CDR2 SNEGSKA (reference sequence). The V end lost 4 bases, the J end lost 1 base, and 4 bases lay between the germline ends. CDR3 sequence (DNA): TGCAGTGCTAAGGGGAACACTGAAGCTTTCTTT. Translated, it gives CSAKGNTEAFF.

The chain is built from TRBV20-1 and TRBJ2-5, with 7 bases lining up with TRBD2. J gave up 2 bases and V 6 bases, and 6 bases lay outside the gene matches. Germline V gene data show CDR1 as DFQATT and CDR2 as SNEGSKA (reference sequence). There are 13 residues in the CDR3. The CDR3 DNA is TGCAGTGCCCGGACGGGGGGACAAGAGACCCAGTACTTC. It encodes CSARTGGQETQYF.